The rows below give T cell receptor beta chains drawn from one sample of a study of glioma-infiltrating T cells after dendritic cell vaccination. TCRdb keeps only in-frame clones here, not all; method: immunoSEQ multiplex PCR. Of about 49,000 clones detected, 85% appear once; the ten largest clones hold about an eighth. Material: blood, obtained before dendritic cell vaccination. These receptors were obtained from a human donor with glioblastoma. Both conserved end residues are part of each CDR3. The D gene is left open where the match is weak. The size field is filled for only some rows; it gives once, few, many or a size class.

j_call: TRBJ1-1; v_call: TRBV7-8; clone_size: .; d_call: .; cdr3_length: 17; cdr3_nt: TGTGCCAGCAGCTTAGAAGCTAAATTCTCGCGGCACACTGAAGCTTTCTTT; cdr3_aa: CASSLEAKFSRHTEAFF
j_call: TRBJ1-6; v_call: TRBV27; clone_size: .; d_call: TRBD1; cdr3_length: 17; cdr3_nt: TGTGCCAGCAGTAGAAGGACAGGAACCACCTATAATTCACCCCTCCACTTT; cdr3_aa: CASSRRTGTTYNSPLHF
j_call: TRBJ2-5; v_call: TRBV5-1; clone_size: once; d_call: .; cdr3_length: 15; cdr3_nt: TGCGCCAGCAGCTTGGATCGCCCCAGGTCAGAGACCCAGTACTTC; cdr3_aa: CASSLDRPRSETQYF
j_call: TRBJ2-5; v_call: TRBV19; clone_size: .; d_call: TRBD1; cdr3_length: 14; cdr3_nt: TGTGCCAGTAGTGTAGGGACAGGGCTCGAGACCCAGTACTTC; cdr3_aa: CASSVGTGLETQYF
j_call: TRBJ1-3; v_call: TRBV19; clone_size: .; d_call: TRBD1; cdr3_length: 15; cdr3_nt: TGTGCCAGTAGTACCGGGACAGGGAAGTTCAACACCATATATTTT; cdr3_aa: CASSTGTGKFNTIYF
j_call: TRBJ1-2; v_call: TRBV29-1; clone_size: .; d_call: TRBD1; cdr3_length: 14; cdr3_nt: TGCAGCGTTGTGGGAGGACAGGTGAACTATGGCTACACCTTC; cdr3_aa: CSVVGGQVNYGYTF
j_call: TRBJ2-2; v_call: TRBV5-1; clone_size: .; d_call: .; cdr3_length: 15; cdr3_nt: TGCGCCAGCAGCTTGGTGGGAGTCGACACCGGGGAGCTGTTTTTT; cdr3_aa: CASSLVGVDTGELFF
j_call: TRBJ2-1; v_call: TRBV6-5; clone_size: .; d_call: TRBD2; cdr3_length: 15; cdr3_nt: TGTGCCAGCAGTTACTCGAGGGGACTAAGCCATGAGCAGTTCTTC; cdr3_aa: CASSYSRGLSHEQFF
j_call: TRBJ1-5; v_call: TRBV6-5; clone_size: .; d_call: .; cdr3_length: 16; cdr3_nt: TGTGCCAGCAGTTACCACGATCTGAGGGGCAATCAGCCCCAGCATTTT; cdr3_aa: CASSYHDLRGNQPQHF
j_call: TRBJ2-2; v_call: TRBV11-2; clone_size: .; d_call: TRBD1; cdr3_length: 16; cdr3_nt: TGTGCCAGCAGCTTGACCGGGACAGGGGTAACCGGGGAGCTGTTTTTT; cdr3_aa: CASSLTGTGVTGELFF
j_call: TRBJ2-2; v_call: TRBV7-2; clone_size: .; d_call: TRBD1; cdr3_length: 16; cdr3_nt: TGTGCCAGCAGCTTAGTCAGGGGGCTTGGAACCGGGGAGCTGTTTTTT; cdr3_aa: CASSLVRGLGTGELFF
j_call: TRBJ2-5; v_call: TRBV4-1; clone_size: .; d_call: TRBD2; cdr3_length: 17; cdr3_nt: TGCGCCAGCAGCCAAGAGAGGACTAGCGGGGGGCCAGAGACCCAGTACTTC; cdr3_aa: CASSQERTSGGPETQYF
j_call: TRBJ2-7; v_call: TRBV6-5; clone_size: .; d_call: TRBD1; cdr3_length: 14; cdr3_nt: TGTGCCAGCAGTGCCGGACAGGGAAAATACGAGCAGTACTTC; cdr3_aa: CASSAGQGKYEQYF
j_call: TRBJ1-2; v_call: TRBV19; clone_size: .; d_call: TRBD1; cdr3_length: 12; cdr3_nt: TGTGCCAGTAGCCACAGGGGTGGTGGCTACACCTTC; cdr3_aa: CASSHRGGGYTF
j_call: TRBJ1-2; v_call: TRBV7-2; clone_size: few; d_call: TRBD1; cdr3_length: 13; cdr3_nt: TGTGCCAGCAGCTTACCCAGGGGGAGAGGCTACACCTTC; cdr3_aa: CASSLPRGRGYTF
j_call: TRBJ2-2; v_call: TRBV7-7; clone_size: .; d_call: TRBD2; cdr3_length: 15; cdr3_nt: TGTGCCAGCAGCTTAGGAGCGGGGGGGACCGGGGAGCTGTTTTTT; cdr3_aa: CASSLGAGGTGELFF
j_call: TRBJ1-1; v_call: TRBV27; clone_size: once; d_call: .; cdr3_length: 13; cdr3_nt: TGTGCCAGCAGCTACGGCGGGGGCACTGAAGCTTTCTTT; cdr3_aa: CASSYGGGTEAFF
j_call: TRBJ1-5; v_call: TRBV29-1; clone_size: .; d_call: TRBD1; cdr3_length: 13; cdr3_nt: TGCAGCGCCCGACAGGGGGACAATCAGCCCCAGCATTTT; cdr3_aa: CSARQGDNQPQHF
j_call: TRBJ2-1; v_call: TRBV10-3; clone_size: .; d_call: .; cdr3_length: 11; cdr3_nt: TGTGCCATCAGTGCCCTCGGTGAGCAGTTCTTC; cdr3_aa: CAISALGEQFF
j_call: TRBJ1-3; v_call: TRBV14; clone_size: .; d_call: TRBD1; cdr3_length: 16; cdr3_nt: TGTGCCAGCAGCATCCCCGGGACAGGGCCTGGAAACACCATATATTTT; cdr3_aa: CASSIPGTGPGNTIYF
j_call: TRBJ2-4; v_call: TRBV9; clone_size: .; d_call: .; cdr3_length: 15; cdr3_nt: TGTGCCAGCAGCGGGTCCTCGGGACTGATGGACATTCAGTACTTC; cdr3_aa: CASSGSSGLMDIQYF
j_call: TRBJ1-1; v_call: TRBV5-1; clone_size: .; d_call: TRBD1; cdr3_length: 15; cdr3_nt: TGCGCCAGCAGCTTATCGACAGGGTTGAGCACTGAAGCTTTCTTT; cdr3_aa: CASSLSTGLSTEAFF
j_call: TRBJ1-5; v_call: TRBV30; clone_size: few; d_call: .; cdr3_length: 17; cdr3_nt: TGTGCCTGGAGTTTATACCAGGGCTCCGCGAGCAATCAGCCCCAGCATTTT; cdr3_aa: CAWSLYQGSASNQPQHF
j_call: TRBJ1-1; v_call: TRBV7-9; clone_size: .; d_call: .; cdr3_length: 12; cdr3_nt: TGTGCCAGCACCATGCTACACACTGAAGCTTTCTTT; cdr3_aa: CASTMLHTEAFF
j_call: TRBJ1-4; v_call: TRBV28; clone_size: .; d_call: TRBD1; cdr3_length: 12; cdr3_nt: TGTGCCAGCAGTGAGACAGGGGAAAAACTGTTTTTT; cdr3_aa: CASSETGEKLFF
j_call: TRBJ2-7; v_call: TRBV10-1; clone_size: once; d_call: TRBD1; cdr3_length: 13; cdr3_nt: TGCGCCAGCAGCGGGACAGGGTCCTACGAGCAGTACTTC; cdr3_aa: CASSGTGSYEQYF
j_call: TRBJ1-1; v_call: TRBV4-2; clone_size: .; d_call: .; cdr3_length: 16; cdr3_nt: TGTGCCAGCAGCCAAGATGACAGGAACTTTGGCACTGAAGCTTTCTTT; cdr3_aa: CASSQDDRNFGTEAFF
j_call: TRBJ2-1; v_call: TRBV7-6; clone_size: .; d_call: .; cdr3_length: 16; cdr3_nt: TGTGCCAGCAGCTTAGATGTCCCCTCAGGGTACAATGAGCAGTTCTTC; cdr3_aa: CASSLDVPSGYNEQFF
j_call: TRBJ2-1; v_call: TRBV9; clone_size: .; d_call: TRBD2; cdr3_length: 15; cdr3_nt: TGTGCCAGCAGCATTCGGGGGGGATCCTACAATGAGCAGTTCTTC; cdr3_aa: CASSIRGGSYNEQFF
j_call: TRBJ2-3; v_call: TRBV19; clone_size: .; d_call: TRBD2; cdr3_length: 15; cdr3_nt: TGTGCCAGTAGTATTAGGCTAGCGGGGGGAGATACGCAGTATTTT; cdr3_aa: CASSIRLAGGDTQYF
j_call: TRBJ1-2; v_call: TRBV4-2; clone_size: .; d_call: TRBD1; cdr3_length: 17; cdr3_nt: TGTGCCAGCAGCCAAGGGGGACAGGGAGACTTTAACTATGGCTACACCTTC; cdr3_aa: CASSQGGQGDFNYGYTF
j_call: TRBJ2-7; v_call: TRBV7-2; clone_size: .; d_call: TRBD2; cdr3_length: 15; cdr3_nt: TGTGCCAGCAGCTCGATAGCGGGAAAAGGGTACGAGCAGTACTTC; cdr3_aa: CASSSIAGKGYEQYF
j_call: TRBJ1-1; v_call: TRBV25-1; clone_size: .; d_call: .; cdr3_length: 15; cdr3_nt: TGTGCCAGCAGTGAATTGGGGGGGCCGGGCACTGAAGCTTTCTTT; cdr3_aa: CASSELGGPGTEAFF
j_call: TRBJ2-2; v_call: TRBV14; clone_size: once; d_call: TRBD2; cdr3_length: 16; cdr3_nt: TGTGCCAGCAGCCAAAGGGCGGGAGCTGGGGTCGGGGAGCTGTTTTTT; cdr3_aa: CASSQRAGAGVGELFF
j_call: TRBJ2-7; v_call: TRBV27; clone_size: .; d_call: .; cdr3_length: 16; cdr3_nt: TGTGCCAGCAGTTTAGGTAGGGTTCCTAGCTTGCACGAGCAGTACTTC; cdr3_aa: CASSLGRVPSLHEQYF
j_call: TRBJ2-7; v_call: TRBV4-3; clone_size: .; d_call: TRBD1; cdr3_length: 15; cdr3_nt: TGCGCCAGCAGCCAAGAACCCCAGGGGGTGCCCGAGCAGTACTTC; cdr3_aa: CASSQEPQGVPEQYF
j_call: TRBJ2-1; v_call: TRBV5-8; clone_size: .; d_call: .; cdr3_length: 14; cdr3_nt: TGTGCCAGCAGCTTGGGGGAGACCTACAATGAGCAGTTCTTC; cdr3_aa: CASSLGETYNEQFF
j_call: TRBJ2-1; v_call: TRBV9; clone_size: .; d_call: TRBD2; cdr3_length: 16; cdr3_nt: TGTGCCAGCAGCGTGGGACTAGCGGGGGGGAAGAATGAGCAGTTCTTC; cdr3_aa: CASSVGLAGGKNEQFF
j_call: TRBJ2-7; v_call: TRBV5-1; clone_size: .; d_call: .; cdr3_length: 13; cdr3_nt: TGCGCCAGCAGGCAGACCCAGCGGTCCGAGCAGTACTTC; cdr3_aa: CASRQTQRSEQYF
j_call: TRBJ2-1; v_call: TRBV15; clone_size: .; d_call: .; cdr3_length: 17; cdr3_nt: TGTGCCACCAGCAGAGATTTCCGGACTGTCAGAAACAATGAGCAGTTCTTC; cdr3_aa: CATSRDFRTVRNNEQFF
j_call: TRBJ1-2; v_call: TRBV5-4; clone_size: .; d_call: .; cdr3_length: 15; cdr3_nt: TGTGCCAGCAGCGGAGATATACAGGTCAACTATGGCTACACCTTC; cdr3_aa: CASSGDIQVNYGYTF
j_call: TRBJ2-5; v_call: TRBV10-3; clone_size: few; d_call: TRBD2; cdr3_length: 13; cdr3_nt: TGTGCCATCAGTGGGGGGGGATCAGAGACCCAGTACTTC; cdr3_aa: CAISGGGSETQYF
j_call: TRBJ1-1; v_call: TRBV19; clone_size: .; d_call: TRBD1; cdr3_length: 15; cdr3_nt: TGTGCCAGTAGTTTGTCACCCCAGGGGGGCACTGAAGCTTTCTTT; cdr3_aa: CASSLSPQGGTEAFF
j_call: TRBJ1-2; v_call: TRBV6-5; clone_size: .; d_call: .; cdr3_length: 13; cdr3_nt: TGTGCCAGCAGTCCGACAGGAAACTATGGCTACACCTTC; cdr3_aa: CASSPTGNYGYTF
j_call: TRBJ1-6; v_call: TRBV5-1; clone_size: .; d_call: .; cdr3_length: 16; cdr3_nt: TGCGCCAGCAGCTTGGACTCAGGCTCCTATAATTCCCCCCTCCACTTT; cdr3_aa: CASSLDSGSYNSPLHF
j_call: TRBJ2-7; v_call: TRBV27; clone_size: .; d_call: TRBD1; cdr3_length: 12; cdr3_nt: TGTGCCAGCAGAAAACAGGGGGGCGAGCAGTACTTC; cdr3_aa: CASRKQGGEQYF
j_call: TRBJ1-6; v_call: TRBV5-4; clone_size: .; d_call: .; cdr3_length: 14; cdr3_nt: TGTGCCAGCAGCCAGGGGTCCTATAATTCACCCCTCCACTTT; cdr3_aa: CASSQGSYNSPLHF
j_call: TRBJ1-5; v_call: TRBV19; clone_size: .; d_call: .; cdr3_length: 14; cdr3_nt: TGTGCCAGTCTGGGCCGGGGGGGCAATCAGCCCCAGCATTTT; cdr3_aa: CASLGRGGNQPQHF
j_call: TRBJ2-1; v_call: TRBV7-2; clone_size: once; d_call: TRBD2; cdr3_length: 13; cdr3_nt: TGTGCCAGCAGCCGAGCGGGATACAATGAGCAGTTCTTC; cdr3_aa: CASSRAGYNEQFF
j_call: TRBJ2-2; v_call: TRBV30; clone_size: .; d_call: TRBD2; cdr3_length: 13; cdr3_nt: TGTGCCTTCCCGGGACTAGCTCCCGGGGAGCTGTTTTTT; cdr3_aa: CAFPGLAPGELFF
j_call: TRBJ1-2; v_call: TRBV18; clone_size: .; d_call: .; cdr3_length: 16; cdr3_nt: TGTGCCAGCTCTTTAACAGGGCTCCCCAAAAAGGGTGGCTACACCTTC; cdr3_aa: CASSLTGLPKKGGYTF
j_call: TRBJ2-3; v_call: TRBV19; clone_size: .; d_call: TRBD1; cdr3_length: 16; cdr3_nt: TGTGCCAGTTCCATTTTGATGACAGGGGAGGCAGATACGCAGTATTTT; cdr3_aa: CASSILMTGEADTQYF
j_call: TRBJ1-1; v_call: TRBV7-9; clone_size: .; d_call: .; cdr3_length: 12; cdr3_nt: TGTGCCGGGGGGAGGGGGACCACTGAAGCTTTCTTT; cdr3_aa: CAGGRGTTEAFF
j_call: TRBJ1-5; v_call: TRBV7-2; clone_size: .; d_call: TRBD1; cdr3_length: 15; cdr3_nt: TGTGCCAGCAGCTCCGGGACAGGTGGCAATCAGCCCCAGCATTTT; cdr3_aa: CASSSGTGGNQPQHF
j_call: TRBJ2-5; v_call: TRBV25-1; clone_size: .; d_call: .; cdr3_length: 16; cdr3_nt: TGTGCCAGCAGCAGGTCCCAGGCCCGGCTTCAAGAGACCCAGTACTTC; cdr3_aa: CASSRSQARLQETQYF